These 11 T cell receptor beta chains were sequenced from one sample in a study of OX40 agonist ivuxolimab in advanced cancers. Some clones are missing from TCRdb's copy, which holds only in-frame ones; the method was immunoSEQ multiplex PCR. The data show about 80,000 clones, 70% to 90% seen once. The sample was CD4+ or CD8+ T cells sorted from blood, taken in a trial of the OX40 agonist ivuxolimab. The receptor set was obtained from an adult with an advanced solid tumor such as melanoma, head and neck, liver or kidney cancer.

This clone occurred once. This chain connects TRBV5-5 to TRBJ1-2; D unclear. Germline V gene data show CDR1 as SGHKS and CDR2 as YYEKEE (reference sequence). The CDR3 sequence is 13 residues long. With 4 bases removed from V and 2 bases from J, the gap between germline ends came to 9 bases. CDR3 DNA: TGTGCCAGCAGCCGGGCGGGGAACTATGGCTACACCTTC. This translates into CASSRAGNYGYTF.

The chain links TRBV5-1 to TRBJ2-5; TRBD2 aligns across 8 bases. This CDR3 comprises 16 residues. After removal of 2 bases from V and 3 bases from J, the junction contained 9 bases not matched to a gene. CDR1 is SGHRS, CDR2 YFSETQ, per germline. The CDR3 is CASSFGTRAGEETQYF. CDR3 in DNA: TGCGCCAGCAGCTTCGGGACTAGGGCCGGTGAAGAGACCCAGTACTTC.

The chain combines TRBV7-9 with TRBJ1-4; possible D gene TRBD1, 6 bases. Germline assignment: CDR1 SEHNR and CDR2 FQNEAQ (reference sequence). The CDR3 extends over 14 amino acids. The V gene lost 3 bases and the J gene lost 8 bases, with 13 bases spanning the gap. This chain's CDR3 is CASSFGQGFEKLFF. The CDR3 DNA reads TGTGCCAGCAGCTTTGGTCAGGGGTTCGAAAAACTGTTTTTT.

The chain recombines TRBV7-2 with TRBJ2-7; no clear D. The CDR3 is 12 residues long. Germline CDR1 SGHTA, CDR2 FQGNSA. Trimming pared 3 bases from V and 3 bases from J, leaving 6 bases between. The CDR3 loop reads CASSFWSYEQYF. As DNA, the CDR3 is TGTGCCAGCAGCTTTTGGAGCTACGAGCAGTACTTC.

About this clone: The same CDR3 arises from other DNA sequences in this sample as well. The V gene is TRBV14, the J gene TRBJ2-1; D perhaps matches TRBD2 (6 bases). Per the germline V gene, CDR1 is SGHDN and CDR2 is FVKESK. The CDR3 runs 15 residues. Trimming stripped 1 base from V and 4 bases from J, with 11 bases between. In DNA form, the CDR3 reads TGTGCCAGCAGCCAAGGGCTAGCGCTTTACAATGAGCAGTTCTTC. This gives the protein CASSQGLALYNEQFF.

The chain employs TRBV18 and TRBJ1-3; TRBD1 matches at 10 bases. Germline V gives CDR1 KGHSH, CDR2 LQKENI. This CDR3 comprises 15 residues. V shed 3 bases and J 2 bases; nucleotides not matched to a gene: 1. CDR3 nucleotides: TGTGCCAGCTCACCCGACAGGGGGCCTGGAAACACCATATATTTT. The encoded protein is CASSPDRGPGNTIYF.

The J gene is TRBJ2-1, the V gene TRBV10-1, with D perhaps assigned TRBD1 or TRBD2 (5 bases each). V was cut by 8 bases and J by 9 bases, with 11 bases left in between. The length of the CDR3 is 11 residues. Looked up from germline, CDR1 is WNHNN and CDR2 is SYGVQD (reference sequence). This chain's CDR3 is CASSGTGEQFF. The DNA for the CDR3 is TGCGCCAGCTCCGGGACCGGTGAGCAGTTCTTC.

This clone was recorded a few times. The rearrangement joins TRBV29-1 to TRBJ1-2; 8 positions agree with TRBD1. The ends lost 3 bases at V and 2 bases at J; junction bases unmatched: 8. CDR1 and CDR2 from the germline V gene are SQVTM and ANQGSEA. CDR3 length: 15 amino acids. Here the CDR3 reads CSVDEYRGINYGYTF. The CDR3 nucleotides read TGCAGCGTTGACGAATACAGGGGGATCAACTATGGCTACACCTTC.

This clone was counted once. V is TRBV4-1 and J is TRBJ2-1; TRBD1 might be the D (6 bases). The CDR3 spans 16 residues. In germline, CDR1 is MGHRA, CDR2 YSYEKL. Trimming pared 3 bases from V and 8 bases from J, leaving 20 bases between. The CDR3 sequence: CASSQQEGVSADEQFF. As DNA, the CDR3 is TGCGCCAGCAGCCAGCAAGAGGGGGTTTCGGCCGATGAGCAGTTCTTC.

The chain carries TRBV19 and TRBJ1-5; D remains ambiguous. Germline V gives CDR1 LNHDA, CDR2 SQIVND (reference sequence). V was cut by 7 bases and J by 4 bases, with 14 bases left in between. CDR3 size: 14 residues. The DNA of the CDR3 is TGTGCCAGTAATCGCCGGGAGGTGAATCAGCCCCAGCATTTT. This sequence encodes CASNRREVNQPQHF.

The chain uses TRBV5-1 and TRBJ1-4, with D possibly matching TRBD1 (6 bases). CDR3 size: 15 residues. The germline V and J ends were trimmed by 2 bases and 3 bases, with 11 bases remaining between them. CDR1 SGHRS and CDR2 YFSETQ come from the germline V gene. The DNA of the CDR3 is TGCGCCAGCAGCTTCCAGGGGTTAGCTAATGAAAAACTGTTTTTT. Translated: CASSFQGLANEKLFF.